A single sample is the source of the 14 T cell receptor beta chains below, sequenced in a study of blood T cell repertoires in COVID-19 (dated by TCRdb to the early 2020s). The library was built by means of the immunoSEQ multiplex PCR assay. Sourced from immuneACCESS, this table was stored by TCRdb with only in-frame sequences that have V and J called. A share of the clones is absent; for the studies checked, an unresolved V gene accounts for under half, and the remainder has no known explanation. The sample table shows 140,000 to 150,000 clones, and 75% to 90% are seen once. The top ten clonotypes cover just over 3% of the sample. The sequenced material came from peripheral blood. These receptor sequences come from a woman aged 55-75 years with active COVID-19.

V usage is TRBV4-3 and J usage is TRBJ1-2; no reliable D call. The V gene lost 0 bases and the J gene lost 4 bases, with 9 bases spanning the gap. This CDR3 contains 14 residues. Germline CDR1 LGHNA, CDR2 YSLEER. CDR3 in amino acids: CASSQDGRPYGYTF. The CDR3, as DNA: TGCGCCAGCAGCCAAGATGGCCGCCCCTATGGCTACACCTTC.

Here the CDR3 reads CASSRSDTYEQYF. CDR3 DNA sequence: TGTGCCAGCTCGAGGTCGGATACCTACGAGCAGTACTTC. The chain joins TRBV18 to TRBJ2-7; D remains ambiguous. The CDR3 is made up of 13 amino acids. Germline V gene lookup returns CDR1 KGHSH and CDR2 LQKENI. Trimming took off 6 bases at V and 2 bases at J, with 11 bases between the two ends.

The CDR3 region is CASSKIAGQETQYF. CDR3 sequence (DNA): TGTGCCAGCAGCAAAATAGCGGGACAAGAGACCCAGTACTTC. This sequence joins TRBV9 and TRBJ2-5; TRBD2 aligns across 8 bases. CDR1 and CDR2 (germline): SGDLS, YYNGEE. This CDR3 contains 14 residues. The junction had 4 bases not matched to a gene; V was cut back by 4 bases and J by 2 bases.

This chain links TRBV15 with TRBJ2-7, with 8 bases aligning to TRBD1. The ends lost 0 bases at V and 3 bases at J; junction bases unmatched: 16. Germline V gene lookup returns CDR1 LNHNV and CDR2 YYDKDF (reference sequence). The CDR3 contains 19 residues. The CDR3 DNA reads TGTGCCACCAGCAGAGATGGCGAAGGACAGGGAAGCCTCCTCTACGAGCAGTACTTC. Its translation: CATSRDGEGQGSLLYEQYF. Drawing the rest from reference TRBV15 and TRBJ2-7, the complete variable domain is DAMVIQNPRYQVTQFGKPVTLSCSQTLNHNVMYWYQQKSSQAPKLLFHYYDKDFNNEADTPDNFQSRRPNTSFCFLDIRSPGLGDTAMYLCATSRDGEGQGSLLYEQYFGPGTRLTVT.

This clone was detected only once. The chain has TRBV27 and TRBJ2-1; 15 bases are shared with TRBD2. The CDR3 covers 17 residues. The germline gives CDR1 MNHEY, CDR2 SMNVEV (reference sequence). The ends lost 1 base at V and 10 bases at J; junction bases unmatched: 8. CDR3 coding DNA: TGTGCCAGCAGTTTATACTCGGGACTAGCGGGAGGAGGCGAGCAGTTCTTC. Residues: CASSLYSGLAGGGEQFF.

The CDR3 DNA follows: TGTGCCAGCAGCGGAACCGGGACTAGCGGGACTAGCACAGATACGCAGTATTTT. Translating it yields CASSGTGTSGTSTDTQYF. This chain joins TRBV11-3 and TRBJ2-3; 13 nucleotides line up with TRBD2. Germline CDR1 is SGHNT and CDR2 is YENEEA. J was trimmed by 0 bases and V by 5 bases; bases with no gene match: 8. This CDR3 has 18 residues.

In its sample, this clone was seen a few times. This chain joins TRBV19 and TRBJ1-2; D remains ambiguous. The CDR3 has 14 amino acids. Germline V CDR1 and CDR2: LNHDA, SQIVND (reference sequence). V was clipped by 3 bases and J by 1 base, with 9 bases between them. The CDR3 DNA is TGTGCCAGTAGTATCACAGCTCTTAACTATGGCTACACCTTC. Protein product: CASSITALNYGYTF.

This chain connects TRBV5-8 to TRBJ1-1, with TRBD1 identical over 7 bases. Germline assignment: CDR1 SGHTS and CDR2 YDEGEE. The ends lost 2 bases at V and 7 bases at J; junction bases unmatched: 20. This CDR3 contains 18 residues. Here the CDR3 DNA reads TGTGCCAGCAGCTTTGGAATAAGGGGGCGAGGTTGGGACGATGAAGCTTTCTTT. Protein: CASSFGIRGRGWDDEAFF.

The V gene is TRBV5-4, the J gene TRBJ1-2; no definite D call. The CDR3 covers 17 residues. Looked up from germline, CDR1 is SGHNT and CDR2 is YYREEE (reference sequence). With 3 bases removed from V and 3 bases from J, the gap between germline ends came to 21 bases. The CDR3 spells CASSSQRGSASHYGYTF. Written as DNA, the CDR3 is TGTGCCAGCAGCTCTCAGCGGGGTTCGGCGTCCCACTATGGCTACACCTTC.

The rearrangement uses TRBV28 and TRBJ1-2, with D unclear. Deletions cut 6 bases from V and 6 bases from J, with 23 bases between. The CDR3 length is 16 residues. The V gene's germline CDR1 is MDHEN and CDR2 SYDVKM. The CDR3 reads CASSLLMILRVDGYTF. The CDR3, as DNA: TGTGCCAGCAGCCTCCTTATGATCTTGAGGGTAGATGGCTACACCTTC.

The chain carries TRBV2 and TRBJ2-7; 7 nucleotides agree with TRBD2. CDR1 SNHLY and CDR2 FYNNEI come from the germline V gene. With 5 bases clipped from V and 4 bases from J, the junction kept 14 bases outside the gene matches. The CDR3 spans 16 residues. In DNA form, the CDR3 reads TGTGCCAGCAGTACTAGCGCCTTTCGGCCGACATACGAGCAGTACTTC. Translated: CASSTSAFRPTYEQYF.

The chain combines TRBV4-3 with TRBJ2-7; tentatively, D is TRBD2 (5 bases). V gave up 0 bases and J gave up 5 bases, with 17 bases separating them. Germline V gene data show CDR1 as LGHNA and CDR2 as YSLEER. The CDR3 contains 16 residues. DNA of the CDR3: TGCGCCAGCAGCCAAGATTTCCGCCGGGAAAGGAACGAGCAGTACTTC. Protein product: CASSQDFRRERNEQYF.

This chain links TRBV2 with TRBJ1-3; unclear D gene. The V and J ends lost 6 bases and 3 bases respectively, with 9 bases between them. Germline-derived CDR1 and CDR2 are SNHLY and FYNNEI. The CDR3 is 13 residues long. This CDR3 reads CASRGGSGNTIYF. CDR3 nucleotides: TGTGCCAGCAGGGGAGGGAGTGGAAACACCATATATTTT.

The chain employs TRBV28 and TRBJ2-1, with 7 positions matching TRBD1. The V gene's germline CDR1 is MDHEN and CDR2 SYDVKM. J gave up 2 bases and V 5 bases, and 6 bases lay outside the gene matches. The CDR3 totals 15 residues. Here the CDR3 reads CASSPWDSPYNEQFF. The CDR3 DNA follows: TGTGCCAGCAGTCCCTGGGACAGTCCCTACAATGAGCAGTTCTTC.